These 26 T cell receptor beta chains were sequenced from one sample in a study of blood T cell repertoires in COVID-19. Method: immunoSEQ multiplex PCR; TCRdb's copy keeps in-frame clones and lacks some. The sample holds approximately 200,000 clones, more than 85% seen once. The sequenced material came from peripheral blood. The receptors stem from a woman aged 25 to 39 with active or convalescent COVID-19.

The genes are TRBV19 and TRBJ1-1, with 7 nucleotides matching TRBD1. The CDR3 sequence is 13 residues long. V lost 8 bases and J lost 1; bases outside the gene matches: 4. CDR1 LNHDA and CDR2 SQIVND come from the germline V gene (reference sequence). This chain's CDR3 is CASGGTANTEAFF. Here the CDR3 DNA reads TGTGCCAGTGGCGGGACAGCGAACACTGAAGCTTTCTTT.

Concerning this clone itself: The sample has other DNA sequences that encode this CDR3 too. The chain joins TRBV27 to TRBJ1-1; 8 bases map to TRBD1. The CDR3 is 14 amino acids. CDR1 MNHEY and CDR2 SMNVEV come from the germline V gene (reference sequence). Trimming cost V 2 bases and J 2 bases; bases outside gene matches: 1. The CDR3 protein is CASSLGQGNTEAFF. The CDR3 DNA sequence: TGTGCCAGCAGTTTAGGACAGGGAAACACTGAAGCTTTCTTT.

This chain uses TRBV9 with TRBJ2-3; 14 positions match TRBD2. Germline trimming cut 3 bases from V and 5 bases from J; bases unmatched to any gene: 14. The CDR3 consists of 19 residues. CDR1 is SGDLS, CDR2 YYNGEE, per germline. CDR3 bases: TGTGCCAGCAGCGCCGGGACTAGCGGGAGAAGTAGTGGGTTAGATACGCAGTATTTT. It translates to CASSAGTSGRSSGLDTQYF.

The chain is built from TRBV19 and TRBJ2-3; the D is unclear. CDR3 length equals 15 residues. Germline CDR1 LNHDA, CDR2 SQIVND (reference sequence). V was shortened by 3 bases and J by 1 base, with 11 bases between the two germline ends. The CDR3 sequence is CASSINGPRTDTQYF. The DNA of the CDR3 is TGTGCCAGTAGTATCAATGGGCCGCGCACAGATACGCAGTATTTT.

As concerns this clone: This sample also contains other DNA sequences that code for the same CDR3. The CDR3 region is CASSRGNSNQPQHF. CDR3 nucleotides: TGTGCCAGTAGTCGGGGGAATTCTAATCAGCCCCAGCATTTT. The chain couples TRBV19 to TRBJ1-5; D is perhaps TRBD1 (5 bases). The ends were cut back, 5 bases at V and 4 bases at J, with 12 bases in the middle. The CDR3 has 14 amino acids. Germline V lookup: CDR1 LNHDA, CDR2 SQIVND (reference sequence).

The CDR3 nucleotides read TGTGCCAGTAGCAGGCAGCTCGGGGATAACTATGGCTACACCTTC. Translating gives CASSRQLGDNYGYTF. The rearrangement joins TRBV19 to TRBJ1-2; D gene uncertain. The CDR3 is 15 amino acids. Germline V lookup: CDR1 LNHDA, CDR2 SQIVND (reference sequence). Deletions cut 6 bases from V and 1 base from J, with 15 bases between.

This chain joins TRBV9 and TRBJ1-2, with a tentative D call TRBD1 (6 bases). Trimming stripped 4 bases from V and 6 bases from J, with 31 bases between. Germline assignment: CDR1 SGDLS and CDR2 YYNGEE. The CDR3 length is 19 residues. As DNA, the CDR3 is TGTGCCAGCAGCCCCACAACAACAGGGTTAACATCCAGCGCCGATGGCTACACCTTC. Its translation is CASSPTTTGLTSSADGYTF.

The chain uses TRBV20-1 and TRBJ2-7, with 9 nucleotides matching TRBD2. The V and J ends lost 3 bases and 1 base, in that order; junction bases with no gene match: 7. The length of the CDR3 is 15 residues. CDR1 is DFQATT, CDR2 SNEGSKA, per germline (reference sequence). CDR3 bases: TGCAGTGCTAGTTCGGCTAGCGGGGCTTCCTACGAGCAGTACTTC. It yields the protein CSASSASGASYEQYF.

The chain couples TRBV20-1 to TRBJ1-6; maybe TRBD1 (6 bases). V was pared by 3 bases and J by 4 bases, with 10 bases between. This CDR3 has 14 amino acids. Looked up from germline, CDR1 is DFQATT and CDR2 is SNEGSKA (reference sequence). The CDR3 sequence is CSASTGSYNSPLHF. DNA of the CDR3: TGCAGTGCTAGTACAGGGAGTTATAATTCACCCCTCCACTTT.

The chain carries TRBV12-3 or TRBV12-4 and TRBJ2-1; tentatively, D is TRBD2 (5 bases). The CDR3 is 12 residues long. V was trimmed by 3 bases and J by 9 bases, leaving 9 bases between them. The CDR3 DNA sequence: TGTGCCAGCAGTTTCTCTAGCACTGAGCAGTTCTTC. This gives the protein CASSFSSTEQFF.

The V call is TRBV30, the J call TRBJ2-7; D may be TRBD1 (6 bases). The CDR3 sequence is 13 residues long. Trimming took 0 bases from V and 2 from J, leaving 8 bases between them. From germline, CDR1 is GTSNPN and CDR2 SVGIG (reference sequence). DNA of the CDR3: TGTGCCTGGAGTGTAAGGACAGCCTACGAGCAGTACTTC. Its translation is CAWSVRTAYEQYF.

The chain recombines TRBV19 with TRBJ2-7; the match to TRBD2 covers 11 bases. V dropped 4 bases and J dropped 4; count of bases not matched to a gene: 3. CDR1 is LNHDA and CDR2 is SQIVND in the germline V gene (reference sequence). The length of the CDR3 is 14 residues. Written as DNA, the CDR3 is TGTGCCAGTAGTACCGGGACTAGCGGTTACGAGCAGTACTTC. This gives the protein CASSTGTSGYEQYF. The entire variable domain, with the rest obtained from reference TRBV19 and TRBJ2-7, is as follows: DGGITQSPKYLFRKEGQNVTLSCEQNLNHDAMYWYRQDPGQGLRLIYYSQIVNDFQKGDIAEGYSVSREKKESFPLTVTSAQKNPTAFYLCASSTGTSGYEQYFGPGTRLTVT.

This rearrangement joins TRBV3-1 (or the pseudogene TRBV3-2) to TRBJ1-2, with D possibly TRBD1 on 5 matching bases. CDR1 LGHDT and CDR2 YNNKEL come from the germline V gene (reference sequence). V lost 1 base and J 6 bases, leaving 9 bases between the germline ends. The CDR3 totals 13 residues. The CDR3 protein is CASSQVTVDGYTF. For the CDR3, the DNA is TGTGCCAGCAGCCAAGTGACAGTTGATGGCTACACCTTC.

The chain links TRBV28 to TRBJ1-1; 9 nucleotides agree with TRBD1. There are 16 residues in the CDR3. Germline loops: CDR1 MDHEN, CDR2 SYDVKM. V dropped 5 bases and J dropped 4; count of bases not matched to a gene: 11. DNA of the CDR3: TGTGCCAGCAGTATCGCTCGCACAGGGGGCGGCACTGAAGCTTTCTTT. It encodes CASSIARTGGGTEAFF.

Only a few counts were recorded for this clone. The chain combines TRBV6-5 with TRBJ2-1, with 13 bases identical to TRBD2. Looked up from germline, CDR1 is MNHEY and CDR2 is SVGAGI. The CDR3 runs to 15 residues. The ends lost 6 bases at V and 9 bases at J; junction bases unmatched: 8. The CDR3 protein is CASSGLAGARGEQFF. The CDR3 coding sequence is TGTGCCAGCAGCGGACTAGCGGGAGCCCGAGGTGAGCAGTTCTTC.

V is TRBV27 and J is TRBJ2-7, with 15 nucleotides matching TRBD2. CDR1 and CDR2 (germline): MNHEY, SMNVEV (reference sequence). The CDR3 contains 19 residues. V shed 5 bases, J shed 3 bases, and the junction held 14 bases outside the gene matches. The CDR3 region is CASSPRGTGTSGRLYEQYF. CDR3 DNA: TGTGCCAGCAGTCCAAGAGGGACCGGGACTAGCGGGAGGCTCTACGAGCAGTACTTC.

CDR3 residues: CASSSGTGRVNTEAFF. Written as DNA, the CDR3 is TGCGCCAGCAGCTCCGGGACAGGGCGGGTAAACACTGAAGCTTTCTTT. The rearrangement links TRBV5-1 to TRBJ1-1, with 9 bases matching TRBD1. The CDR3 sequence is 16 residues long. The junction had 8 bases not matched to a gene; V was cut back by 3 bases and J by 2 bases. In germline, CDR1 is SGHRS, CDR2 YFSETQ.

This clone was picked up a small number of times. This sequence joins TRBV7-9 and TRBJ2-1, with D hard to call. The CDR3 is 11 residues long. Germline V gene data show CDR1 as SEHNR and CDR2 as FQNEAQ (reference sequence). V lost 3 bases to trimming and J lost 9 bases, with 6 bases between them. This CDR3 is CASSFRGEQFF. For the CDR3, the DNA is TGTGCCAGCAGCTTTCGCGGTGAGCAGTTCTTC.

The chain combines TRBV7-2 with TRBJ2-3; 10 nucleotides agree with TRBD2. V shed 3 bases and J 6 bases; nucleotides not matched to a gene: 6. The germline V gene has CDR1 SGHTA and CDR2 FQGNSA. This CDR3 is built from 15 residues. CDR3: CASSLLAGDSDTQYF. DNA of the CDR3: TGTGCCAGCAGCTTGCTAGCGGGAGATTCCGATACGCAGTATTTT.

Here the CDR3 DNA reads TGTGCCTGGAGCTCGCGCGGGGGTTTCGCTGAAGCTTTCTTT. This gives the protein CAWSSRGGFAEAFF. The V call is TRBV30, the J call TRBJ1-1, with a tentative D call TRBD1 (5 bases). Per the germline V gene, CDR1 is GTSNPN and CDR2 is SVGIG (reference sequence). This CDR3 has 14 amino acids. Trimming took off 3 bases at V and 6 bases at J, with 17 bases between the two ends.

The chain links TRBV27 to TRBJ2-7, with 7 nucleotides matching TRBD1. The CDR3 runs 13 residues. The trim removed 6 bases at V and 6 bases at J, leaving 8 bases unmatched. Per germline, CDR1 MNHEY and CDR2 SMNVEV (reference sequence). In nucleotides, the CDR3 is TGTGCCAGCAGAACCGACAGGGTCTCCGAGCAGTACTTC. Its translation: CASRTDRVSEQYF.

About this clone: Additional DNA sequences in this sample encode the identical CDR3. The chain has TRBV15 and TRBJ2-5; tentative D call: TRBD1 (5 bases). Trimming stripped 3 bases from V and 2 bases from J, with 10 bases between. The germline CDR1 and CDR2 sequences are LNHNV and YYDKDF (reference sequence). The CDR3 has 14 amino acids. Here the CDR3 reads CATSRDRGQETQYF. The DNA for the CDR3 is TGTGCCACCAGCAGGGATAGGGGTCAAGAGACCCAGTACTTC. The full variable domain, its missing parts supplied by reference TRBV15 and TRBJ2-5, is DAMVIQNPRYQVTQFGKPVTLSCSQTLNHNVMYWYQQKSSQAPKLLFHYYDKDFNNEADTPDNFQSRRPNTSFCFLDIRSPGLGDTAMYLCATSRDRGQETQYFGPGTRLLVL.

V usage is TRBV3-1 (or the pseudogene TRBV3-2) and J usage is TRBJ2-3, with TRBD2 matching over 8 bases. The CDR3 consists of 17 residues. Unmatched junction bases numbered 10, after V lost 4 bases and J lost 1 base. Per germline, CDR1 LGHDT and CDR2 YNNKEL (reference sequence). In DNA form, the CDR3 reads TGTGCCAGCAGCCCCAGGGGCCCTAGCGGGCGCACAGATACGCAGTATTTT. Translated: CASSPRGPSGRTDTQYF.

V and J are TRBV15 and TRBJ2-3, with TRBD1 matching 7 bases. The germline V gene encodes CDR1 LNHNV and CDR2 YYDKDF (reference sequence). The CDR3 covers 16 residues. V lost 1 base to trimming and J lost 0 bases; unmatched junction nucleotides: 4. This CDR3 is CATSRGRQGSTDTQYF. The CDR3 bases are TGTGCCACCAGCAGAGGAAGACAGGGAAGCACAGATACGCAGTATTTT.

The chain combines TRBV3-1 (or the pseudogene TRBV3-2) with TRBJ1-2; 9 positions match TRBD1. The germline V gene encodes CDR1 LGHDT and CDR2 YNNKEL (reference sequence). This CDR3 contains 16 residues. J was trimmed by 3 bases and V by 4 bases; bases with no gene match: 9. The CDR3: CASSLQGQGIDYGYTF. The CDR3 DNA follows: TGTGCCAGCAGCCTCCAGGGACAGGGTATCGACTATGGCTACACCTTC.

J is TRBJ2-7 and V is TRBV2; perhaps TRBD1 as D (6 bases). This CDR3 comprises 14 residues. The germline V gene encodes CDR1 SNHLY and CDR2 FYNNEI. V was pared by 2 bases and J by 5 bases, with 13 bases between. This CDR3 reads CASSESPGVHEQYF. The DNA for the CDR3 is TGTGCCAGCAGTGAAAGTCCAGGGGTCCACGAGCAGTACTTC.